The 26 T cell receptor beta chains listed next were all sequenced from one sample in a study of response to subunit inactivated influenza vaccine. MiXCR, run by TCRdb on the RT-PCR reads, gives a single entry per CDR3 protein. Of 530,000 or so distinct CDR3 sequences listed, over 9.5% were seen once; the top ten hold roughly a tenth. The starting material was PBMCs from blood, obtained on the day of vaccination. The receptors derive from a man aged 50 to 59 who received an inactivated influenza vaccine.

The chain couples TRBV28 to TRBJ2-2, with D unclear. Germline V gene sequence: CDR1 MDHEN, CDR2 SYDVKM. The V end lost 3 bases, the J end lost 9 bases, and 14 bases lay between the germline ends. This CDR3 comprises 14 residues. The CDR3 loop is CASSFGRSGRELFF. In nucleotides, the CDR3 is TGTGCCAGCAGTTTCGGCCGGAGTGGCCGGGAGCTGTTTTTT.

This clonotype was recorded a few times. The chain has TRBV3-1 and TRBJ2-3; D ambiguous. This CDR3 is 12 amino acids long. Germline loops: CDR1 LGHDT, CDR2 YNNKEL (reference sequence). Trimming took 5 bases from V and 6 from J, leaving 9 bases between them. The CDR3 region has the DNA TGTGCCAGCAGCGATACATGGGATACGCAGTATTTT. Translating it yields CASSDTWDTQYF.

The sample holds many counts of this clonotype. V is TRBV7-2 and J is TRBJ2-7; D is unresolved. The germline V and J ends were trimmed by 2 bases and 5 bases, with 4 bases remaining between them. The CDR3 covers 11 residues. Germline V gene lookup returns CDR1 SGHTA and CDR2 FQGNSA. CDR3 DNA sequence: TGTGCCAGCAGCTTATTCGACGAGCAGTACTTC. This codes for CASSLFDEQYF.

This clonotype came up a few times. V is TRBV29-1 and J is TRBJ2-1; D unclear. V lost 3 bases to trimming and J lost 9 bases, with 12 bases between them. CDR3 length: 12 residues. Germline V gives CDR1 SQVTM, CDR2 ANQGSEA. The CDR3 here is CSVDGPGVEQFF. CDR3 bases: TGCAGCGTTGACGGGCCCGGCGTTGAGCAGTTCTTC.

The sample holds a few counts of this clonotype. The chain couples TRBV30 to TRBJ2-2; 9 bases line up with TRBD1. V gave up 4 bases and J gave up 2 bases; unmatched junction bases: 8. The germline CDR1 and CDR2 sequences are GTSNPN and SVGIG (reference sequence). There are 16 residues in the CDR3. Here the CDR3 reads CAWTKRTGVNTGELFF. The CDR3 DNA follows: TGTGCCTGGACAAAACGGACAGGGGTTAACACCGGGGAGCTGTTTTTT.

Only a few counts were recorded for this clonotype. The gene calls are TRBV30 and TRBJ2-7; possibly TRBD1 for D (6 bases). The CDR3 contains 13 residues. Germline CDR1 GTSNPN, CDR2 SVGIG (reference sequence). Trimming removed 1 base at V and 0 bases at J, with 7 bases between. The CDR3 region is CAWSAGHSYEQYF. In DNA, the CDR3 is TGTGCCTGGAGTGCGGGACACTCCTACGAGCAGTACTTC.

J is TRBJ2-2 and V is TRBV5-1; D is perhaps TRBD2 (6 bases). CDR3 length: 15 residues. Trimming left V 4 bases short and J 0 bases short, with 10 bases between. Germline V gene data show CDR1 as SGHRS and CDR2 as YFSETQ. The CDR3 DNA sequence: TGCGCCAGCAGCCCGGGACTCTCGAACACCGGGGAGCTGTTTTTT. This gives the protein CASSPGLSNTGELFF. The entire variable domain, with the rest obtained from reference TRBV5-1 and TRBJ2-2, is as follows: KAGVTQTPRYLIKTRGQQVTLSCSPISGHRSVSWYQQTPGQGLQFLFEYFSETQRNKGNFPGRFSGRQFSNSRSEMNVSTLELGDSALYLCASSPGLSNTGELFFGEGSRLTVL.

This clonotype was observed a handful of times. The chain employs TRBV29-1 and TRBJ2-3, with TRBD1 matching over 7 bases. Looked up from germline, CDR1 is SQVTM and CDR2 is ANQGSEA. The ends lost 6 bases at V and 0 bases at J; junction bases unmatched: 12. The CDR3 sequence is 16 residues long. CDR3 sequence reads: CSVDLWDSTSTDTQYF. CDR3 DNA sequence: TGCAGCGTAGACCTCTGGGACAGCACTAGCACAGATACGCAGTATTTT.

This clonotype was found a few times. V usage is TRBV12-3 or TRBV12-4 and J usage is TRBJ1-5; no clear D gene. This CDR3 contains 11 residues. Here the CDR3 DNA reads TGTGCGTCTGGGGACAATCAGCCCCAGCATTTT. This sequence encodes CASGDNQPQHF.

This clonotype was seen a few times. The V and J genes are TRBV4-2 and TRBJ2-3, with D tentatively TRBD1 (6 bases). Per germline, CDR1 LGHNA and CDR2 YNFKEQ. The length of the CDR3 is 17 residues. V was shortened by 1 base and J by 2 bases, with 16 bases between the two germline ends. The DNA of the CDR3 is TGTGCCAGCAGCCAAGTTAGGGGGAACATCCTCACAGATACGCAGTATTTT. Translating it yields CASSQVRGNILTDTQYF.

This clonotype was observed a handful of times. The chain has TRBV24-1 and TRBJ2-7; maybe TRBD2 (6 bases). The CDR3 consists of 14 residues. V shed 6 bases and J shed 4 bases, with 15 bases lying between them. From germline, CDR1 is KGHDR and CDR2 SFDVKD. The CDR3 protein is CATSRTKRRYEQYF. The CDR3 DNA sequence: TGTGCCACCAGTAGGACTAAGAGGAGGTACGAGCAGTACTTC.

Many counts were recorded for this clonotype. The V and J genes are TRBV7-2 and TRBJ2-3; a weak D match, TRBD1 (5 bases). The CDR3 is 14 amino acids. CDR1 and CDR2 (germline): SGHTA, FQGNSA. The ends were cut back, 5 bases at V and 2 bases at J, with 11 bases in the middle. CDR3 protein: CASSPDRNTDTQYF. The CDR3 bases are TGTGCCAGCAGCCCTGACAGAAACACAGATACGCAGTATTTT.

This chain links TRBV11-2 with TRBJ2-5; D perhaps matches TRBD1 (5 bases). Germline V gene data show CDR1 as SGHAT and CDR2 as FQNNGV. This CDR3 has 16 residues. The V end lost 0 bases, the J end lost 2 bases, and 13 bases lay between the germline ends. In DNA form, the CDR3 reads TGTGCCAGCAGCTTAGATGTACAGGACCTTCAAGAGACCCAGTACTTC. Amino acids: CASSLDVQDLQETQYF.

This chain connects TRBV12-3 or TRBV12-4 to TRBJ2-1; D gene unclear. The CDR3 has 12 residues. V lost 6 bases and J 8 bases, leaving 11 bases between the germline ends. The CDR3 here is CASREASYEQFF. The CDR3 DNA is TGTGCCAGCAGGGAAGCCTCCTATGAGCAGTTCTTC.

This clonotype was found a few times. The chain carries TRBV7-3 and TRBJ2-4, with D tentatively TRBD1 (5 bases). This CDR3 comprises 13 residues. The germline V gene has CDR1 SGHTA and CDR2 FQGTGA. The V end lost 2 bases, the J end lost 6 bases, and 8 bases lay between the germline ends. The CDR3 DNA sequence: TGTGCCAGCAGCTTACACCAGGGAAACATTCAGTACTTC. Its translation: CASSLHQGNIQYF.

This chain uses TRBV6-5 with TRBJ2-1; D uncertain. Between the trimmed V and J ends, which lost 4 bases and 8 bases, there was a span of 9 bases. There are 12 residues in the CDR3. Germline CDR1 is MNHEY and CDR2 is SVGAGI. CDR3 residues: CASSSRSDEQFF. CDR3 nucleotides: TGTGCCAGCAGTTCTCGGTCAGATGAGCAGTTCTTC.

Only a few counts were recorded for this clonotype. The CDR3 loop reads CASMPGLGVNQPQHF. CDR3 DNA: TGTGCCAGCATGCCCGGACTTGGGGTCAATCAGCCCCAGCATTTT. The chain links TRBV6-1 to TRBJ1-5; no clear D. V shed 7 bases and J shed 3 bases, with 16 bases lying between them. Germline assignment: CDR1 MNHNS and CDR2 SASEGT. The CDR3 is 15 amino acids.

This clonotype was detected ten times or more. The genes are TRBV5-1 and TRBJ1-6; D possibly corresponds to TRBD1 (5 bases). This CDR3 comprises 13 residues. Germline V gives CDR1 SGHRS, CDR2 YFSETQ. Trimming took off 7 bases at V and 9 bases at J, with 14 bases between the two ends. The CDR3 DNA follows: TGCGCCAGCTGTCGAGCAGGGACTTCACCCCTCCACTTT. This encodes CASCRAGTSPLHF.

This clonotype has more than one count but fewer than ten. The J gene is TRBJ2-5, the V gene TRBV2; D uncertain. Germline V gene sequence: CDR1 SNHLY, CDR2 FYNNEI. CDR3 length equals 15 residues. The V end was cut by 0 bases, the J end by 4 bases, with 12 bases between. CDR3 protein: CASSEASPVRETQYF. In DNA, the CDR3 is TGTGCCAGCAGTGAAGCCAGCCCAGTCCGAGAGACCCAGTACTTC.

The chain joins TRBV12-3 or TRBV12-4 to TRBJ2-7, with no clear D. The CDR3 extends over 14 amino acids. V was trimmed by 5 bases and J by 2 bases, leaving 13 bases between them. CDR3 protein: CASSPLFAPYEQYF. CDR3 sequence (DNA): TGTGCCAGCAGTCCTCTCTTTGCCCCCTACGAGCAGTACTTC.

This clonotype was detected a few times. The chain recombines TRBV20-1 with TRBJ2-3, with 10 bases aligning to TRBD2. From germline, CDR1 is DFQATT and CDR2 SNEGSKA (reference sequence). The CDR3 sequence is 14 residues long. Losses at the gene ends were 8 bases for V and 3 bases for J; bases not matched to a gene: 8. The CDR3 region is CSPMSSGRTDTQYF. CDR3 DNA sequence: TGCAGTCCGATGAGTAGCGGGAGGACAGATACGCAGTATTTT.

The chain has TRBV4-3 and TRBJ2-3; no clear D gene. The CDR3 covers 15 residues. Germline V gene sequence: CDR1 LGHNA, CDR2 YSLEER. V was trimmed by 0 bases and J by 4 bases, leaving 11 bases between them. CDR3 region: CASSQDALSADTQYF. In DNA form, the CDR3 reads TGCGCCAGCAGCCAAGATGCGTTAAGCGCAGATACGCAGTATTTT.

The genes are TRBV7-9 and TRBJ2-2, with 10 bases lining up with TRBD1. J gave up 0 bases and V 4 bases, and 5 bases lay outside the gene matches. Germline V CDR1 and CDR2: SEHNR, FQNEAQ (reference sequence). The CDR3 spans 17 residues. The CDR3 DNA sequence: TGTGCCAGCAGCTGGGGGACAGGGGCCCCGAACACCGGGGAGCTGTTTTTT. Amino acids: CASSWGTGAPNTGELFF.

The chain joins TRBV28 to TRBJ2-6; 8 bases match TRBD2. Germline CDR1 and CDR2: MDHEN and SYDVKM. V shed 2 bases, J shed 2 bases, and the junction held 11 bases outside the gene matches. This CDR3 spans 19 amino acids. CDR3 in amino acids: CASSLSAGGGFPGANVLTF. The DNA of the CDR3 is TGTGCCAGCAGTTTAAGTGCGGGGGGCGGGTTTCCTGGGGCCAACGTCCTGACTTTC.

This chain connects TRBV7-9 to TRBJ2-1, with a possible D match to TRBD1 (7 bases). Trimming removed 8 bases from V and 5 bases from J, with 16 bases in between. Germline V gene data show CDR1 as SEHNR and CDR2 as FQNEAQ (reference sequence). The CDR3 consists of 14 residues. The CDR3 DNA follows: TGTGCCAGCGTCGCGGGACAGACAAACAATGAGCAGTTCTTC. It is translated as CASVAGQTNNEQFF.

The chain couples TRBV20-1 to TRBJ1-5, with D hard to call. Germline V CDR1 and CDR2: DFQATT, SNEGSKA (reference sequence). V was clipped by 2 bases and J by 2 bases, with 10 bases between them. The CDR3 is 14 amino acids. The CDR3 reads CSARWFVGNQPQHF. The CDR3 region has the DNA TGCAGTGCTAGATGGTTCGTCGGCAATCAGCCCCAGCATTTT.